Each of the 24 T cell receptor beta chains below was sequenced from the same sample in a study of a mutant IDH1 vaccine in newly diagnosed glioma. Clones were read by immunoSEQ multiplex PCR, and TCRdb kept only the in-frame ones, dropping some. The data hold 49,000 or so clones, with 78% observed a single time. Documented time point: week 5, during vaccination. Alongside topical imiquimod, each dose of vaccine comprised 300 ug of mutant IDH1 20-mer peptide. These receptors' antigens are unknown. Here the sequenced sample was PBMCs, taken from a glioma patient whose treatment included an IDH1 peptide vaccine. These receptors all come from a woman aged 40-49 years with glioma.

This clone came up once. The chain couples TRBV6-1 to TRBJ1-2; possibly TRBD1 for D (6 bases). Per the germline V gene, CDR1 is MNHNS and CDR2 is SASEGT. V lost 6 bases and J lost 4, with 12 bases in between. CDR3 length: 13 amino acids. CDR3 in amino acids: CASSTGTIYGYTF. Written as DNA, the CDR3 is TGTGCCAGCAGCACCGGGACAATCTATGGCTACACCTTC.

V and J are TRBV6-4 and TRBJ2-3; TRBD2 matches 10 bases. CDR3 length equals 13 residues. V lost 6 bases, J lost 7 bases, and 4 bases stayed unmatched. Germline V gives CDR1 MRHNA, CDR2 SNTAGT. CDR3 DNA: TGTGCCAGCAGGGCTAGCGGGGGACATACGCAGTATTTT. This gives the protein CASRASGGHTQYF.

V is TRBV5-1 and J is TRBJ1-2; D is perhaps TRBD1 (6 bases). V was shortened by 0 bases and J by 2 bases, with 14 bases between the two germline ends. This CDR3 spans 16 amino acids. Germline V gives CDR1 SGHRS, CDR2 YFSETQ. CDR3 bases: TGCGCCAGCAGCTTGGGGGGGCCGAAGACGAACTATGGCTACACCTTC. Its translation is CASSLGGPKTNYGYTF.

The chain links TRBV29-1 to TRBJ1-2, with D possibly matching TRBD1 (6 bases). V was shortened by 7 bases and J by 5 bases, with 17 bases between the two germline ends. Germline CDR1 is SQVTM and CDR2 is ANQGSEA. The CDR3 has 13 amino acids. CDR3 coding DNA: TGCAGCGCCCCCCGGGAGGGGGTATATGGCTACACCTTC. Translation: CSAPREGVYGYTF. The whole variable domain, filled in from reference TRBV29-1 and TRBJ1-2, reads SAVISQKPSRDICQRGTSLTIQCQVDSQVTMMFWYRQQPGQSLTLIATANQGSEATYESGFVIDKFPISRPNLTFSTLTVSNMSPEDSSIYLCSAPREGVYGYTFGSGTRLTVV.

V and J are TRBV4-1 and TRBJ2-2; the D gene is possibly TRBD1 (5 bases). This CDR3 has 18 amino acids. Per germline, CDR1 MGHRA and CDR2 YSYEKL. V was clipped by 0 bases and J by 0 bases, with 14 bases between them. The CDR3 loop is CASSQDFLWGANTGELFF. CDR3 bases: TGCGCCAGCAGCCAAGATTTCCTCTGGGGCGCGAACACCGGGGAGCTGTTTTTT.

This sequence joins TRBV9 and TRBJ1-2, with 8 bases that match TRBD1. This CDR3 has 15 residues. CDR1 is SGDLS, CDR2 YYNGEE, per germline. With 0 bases clipped from V and 3 bases from J, the junction kept 4 bases outside the gene matches. The CDR3 here is CASSVGAGGYYGYTF. The CDR3 DNA reads as TGTGCCAGCAGCGTAGGGGCAGGGGGCTACTATGGCTACACCTTC.

The chain has TRBV18 and TRBJ2-3, with D unclear. V was trimmed by 0 bases and J by 3 bases, leaving 16 bases between them. CDR1 is KGHSH, CDR2 LQKENI, per germline. The CDR3 is 17 amino acids. Written as DNA, the CDR3 is TGTGCCAGCTCACCACCGTTTGGGTTTCGTCTTACAGATACGCAGTATTTT. Protein sequence: CASSPPFGFRLTDTQYF.

This clone has a single count. The rearrangement links TRBV23-1 to TRBJ2-7, with D unresolved. TRBV23-1 is designated an ORF whose function remains uncertain. Trimming left V 0 bases short and J 3 bases short, with 6 bases between. The CDR3 has 13 amino acids. CDR3: CASSQSQVYEQYF. CDR3 DNA: TGCGCCAGCAGTCAATCCCAGGTCTACGAGCAGTACTTC.

The chain links TRBV4-3 to TRBJ1-4; no clear D. V lost 1 base and J 8 bases, leaving 11 bases between the germline ends. The CDR3 extends over 14 amino acids. Looked up from germline, CDR1 is LGHNA and CDR2 is YSLEER. The CDR3 reads CASSQGHPGEKLFF. The CDR3 nucleotides are TGCGCCAGCAGCCAAGGGCATCCAGGAGAAAAACTGTTTTTT.

The rearrangement uses TRBV5-6 and TRBJ2-7, with no clear D. V lost 1 base to trimming and J lost 6 bases, with 2 bases between them. Germline lookup yields CDR1 SGHDT and CDR2 YYEEEE. The CDR3 totals 10 residues. The CDR3 DNA follows: TGTGCCAGCAGCTTGTCCGAGCAGTACTTC. Translated, it gives CASSLSEQYF.

The chain couples TRBV25-1 to TRBJ2-2, with TRBD1 as a possible D gene (6 bases). This CDR3 region has 17 residues. CDR1 and CDR2 (germline): MGHDK, SYGVNS. Deletions cut 0 bases from V and 4 bases from J, with 15 bases between. The CDR3 protein is CASSEYIQGSLTGELFF. CDR3 coding DNA: TGTGCCAGCAGTGAATATATTCAGGGGTCGCTCACCGGGGAGCTGTTTTTT.

The chain combines TRBV5-6 with TRBJ2-7; D may be TRBD1 (5 bases). Germline assignment: CDR1 SGHDT and CDR2 YYEEEE. Trimming took 0 bases from V and 1 from J, leaving 8 bases between them. The CDR3 runs to 14 residues. CDR3 nucleotides: TGTGCCAGCAGCTTGGGGGGCCTTTCCTACGAGCAGTACTTC. Translating it yields CASSLGGLSYEQYF.

The J gene is TRBJ2-7, the V gene TRBV5-6, with D uncertain. Trimming cost V 3 bases and J 2 bases, with 3 bases left between them. Germline V gene sequence: CDR1 SGHDT, CDR2 YYEEEE. The CDR3 is 11 residues long. CDR3 coding DNA: TGTGCCAGCAGCTCCGCCTACGAGCAGTACTTC. It yields the protein CASSSAYEQYF.

This clone was seen a few times. V gene TRBV30 combines with J gene TRBJ1-2; possible D gene TRBD1, 6 bases. V lost 3 bases and J lost 6, with 8 bases in between. CDR3 length: 11 residues. Germline V lookup: CDR1 GTSNPN, CDR2 SVGIG (reference sequence). DNA of the CDR3: TGTGCCTGGAGAACAGGGAATGGCTACACCTTC. Its protein product is CAWRTGNGYTF.

The V gene is TRBV6-1, the J gene TRBJ2-1; D is unresolved. Germline V gene data show CDR1 as MNHNS and CDR2 as SASEGT. The V and J ends lost 8 bases and 7 bases respectively, with 18 bases between them. The CDR3 has 14 residues. The CDR3 region is CASVPTGVRNEQFF. The CDR3 DNA sequence: TGTGCCAGCGTACCTACGGGCGTACGGAATGAGCAGTTCTTC.

This chain connects TRBV6-1 to TRBJ1-1; no reliable D call. CDR1 is MNHNS and CDR2 is SASEGT in the germline V gene. The germline V and J ends were trimmed by 7 bases and 1 base, with 10 bases remaining between them. The CDR3 contains 13 residues. CDR3 DNA: TGTGCCAGCATAAAACAGCAGAACACTGAAGCTTTCTTT. Its translation: CASIKQQNTEAFF.

The chain couples TRBV2 to TRBJ1-1; D gene uncertain. The CDR3 spans 12 residues. Germline V gene data show CDR1 as SNHLY and CDR2 as FYNNEI. V was shortened by 7 bases and J by 0 bases, with 6 bases between the two germline ends. For the CDR3, the DNA is TGTGCCAGCATGGGATTGAACACTGAAGCTTTCTTT. Amino acids: CASMGLNTEAFF.

The rearrangement joins TRBV4-3 to TRBJ2-3; 7 bases align to TRBD2. The CDR3 consists of 15 residues. Trimming removed 4 bases from V and 5 bases from J; junction bases left unmatched: 9. Germline CDR1 is LGHNA and CDR2 is YSLEER. The CDR3 coding sequence is TGCGCCAGCAGCCTCAGGGAGGGCCGGGAAGATACGCAGTATTTT. This gives the protein CASSLREGREDTQYF.

V gene TRBV18 combines with J gene TRBJ1-1; 7 nucleotides agree with TRBD1. Germline lookup yields CDR1 KGHSH and CDR2 LQKENI. This CDR3 has 14 residues. V lost 3 bases and J lost 4; bases outside the gene matches: 5. Written as DNA, the CDR3 is TGTGCCAGCTCACCCGGACAGGAGGGCACTGAAGCTTTCTTT. Protein: CASSPGQEGTEAFF.

This clone was seen a few times. CDR3 protein: CASSITTDDTGELFF. The CDR3 bases are TGTGCCAGCAGCATCACAACGGACGACACCGGGGAGCTGTTTTTT. This chain joins TRBV9 and TRBJ2-2; D gene ambiguous. Trimming removed 4 bases from V and 3 bases from J, with 13 bases in between. CDR3 size: 15 residues. The germline CDR1 and CDR2 sequences are SGDLS and YYNGEE. Looking up the rest from reference TRBV9 and TRBJ2-2 gives the full variable domain: DSGVTQTPKHLITATGQRVTLRCSPRSGDLSVYWYQQSLDQGLQFLIQYYNGEERAKGNILERFSAQQFPDLHSELNLSSLELGDSALYFCASSITTDDTGELFFGEGSRLTVL.

V usage is TRBV6-1 and J usage is TRBJ2-5; no definite D call. In germline, CDR1 is MNHNS, CDR2 SASEGT. The CDR3 totals 14 residues. V was cut by 2 bases and J by 1 base, with 8 bases left in between. DNA for the CDR3: TGTGCCAGCAGTGAATGGTGGGCCCAAGAGACCCAGTACTTC. As protein: CASSEWWAQETQYF.

The table lists this clone with a count of one. The chain combines TRBV6-4 with TRBJ2-1, with 12 positions matching TRBD2. The germline V gene has CDR1 MRHNA and CDR2 SNTAGT. V dropped 4 bases and J dropped 1; count of bases not matched to a gene: 5. The CDR3 is 17 amino acids. The CDR3 coding sequence is TGTGCCAGCAGTGCCCTGGGACTAGCGGGTTCCTACAATGAGCAGTTCTTC. This translates into CASSALGLAGSYNEQFF.

The rearrangement links TRBV25-1 to TRBJ2-5; D gene ambiguous. V lost 3 bases and J 6 bases, leaving 5 bases between the germline ends. Per the germline V gene, CDR1 is MGHDK and CDR2 is SYGVNS. The length of the CDR3 is 11 residues. Written as DNA, the CDR3 is TGTGCCAGCAGTGATTCCCAGACCCAGTACTTC. Protein product: CASSDSQTQYF.

This chain joins TRBV19 and TRBJ2-3; 12 bases match TRBD2. Per germline, CDR1 LNHDA and CDR2 SQIVND (reference sequence). V was pared by 6 bases and J by 2 bases, with 3 bases of the junction left unmatched. The CDR3 has 15 residues. The chain's CDR3 is CASRTSGGPTDTQYF. CDR3 nucleotide sequence: TGTGCCAGTAGGACTAGCGGGGGACCCACAGATACGCAGTATTTT. The full variable domain, in which reference TRBV19 and TRBJ2-3 provide the parts outside the CDR3, is DGGITQSPKYLFRKEGQNVTLSCEQNLNHDAMYWYRQDPGQGLRLIYYSQIVNDFQKGDIAEGYSVSREKKESFPLTVTSAQKNPTAFYLCASRTSGGPTDTQYFGPGTRLTVL.